This T cell receptor (beta chain) was captured by sequencing in a study of blood T cell repertoires in COVID-19. Study-wide background: In each case, the material was cDNA or gDNA derived from T cells, B-cell-depleted T cells, or PBMCs.

In this sample, this clone turned up once. Cohort 3 recovery required two negative PCRs, clearance, or symptom resolution. Original processing methods: Counts of nucleated cells, estimated from reference gene primer amplification, were obtained. Sequenced by immunoSEQ multiplex PCR; TCRdb stores in-frame clones only, minus some. V and J calls and clone size are copied from that table; D and trimming were computed from the DNA. Here the sample spans around 290,000 clones, about nine tenths being singletons. This receptor was obtained from a woman in her late teens or twenties who had recovered from COVID-19. Source material: PBMCs or T cells enriched from blood (not recorded which).

The CDR3 nucleotides are TGTGCCAGCACCCAAAGAACTGTCTATCAGCCCCAGCATTTT. Translating gives CASTQRTVYQPQHF. This sequence joins TRBV28 and TRBJ1-5; D remains ambiguous. Deletions cut 7 bases from V and 5 bases from J, with 15 bases between. CDR3 size: 14 residues. Germline V lookup: CDR1 MDHEN, CDR2 SYDVKM.